The 21 T cell receptor beta chains below were found in one sample sequenced in a study of naive and memory T cell subsets. Both TRBC1 and TRBC2 were covered by a beta constant-region primer of two equimolar oligonucleotides. TCRdb reprocessed the UMI-ligation and nested PCR reads with MiXCR, giving one entry per CDR3 protein. This table holds 130,000 to 150,000 distinct CDR3 sequences, approximately 15% found once. The specimen was naive CD4+ T cells from blood. Receptors originate from a human donor in good health.

J is TRBJ2-1 and V is TRBV7-2; 10 bases line up with TRBD2. The CDR3 runs to 16 residues. The germline V gene encodes CDR1 SGHTA and CDR2 FQGNSA. With V trimmed by 5 bases and J by 8 bases, 12 bases remained unmatched. CDR3 region: CASSVRTSGALHEQFF. CDR3 DNA: TGTGCCAGCAGCGTAAGGACTAGCGGAGCCCTCCATGAGCAGTTCTTC.

The CDR3 sequence: CASSSQFGGRPDEQFF. The CDR3, as DNA: TGTGCCAGCAGTTCCCAGTTCGGCGGCCGTCCGGATGAGCAGTTCTTC. The chain is built from TRBV12-3 or TRBV12-4 and TRBJ2-1, with D uncertain. The V end lost 4 bases, the J end lost 8 bases, and 21 bases lay between the germline ends. This CDR3 is built from 16 residues.

This chain links TRBV7-2 with TRBJ2-7; the D gene could be TRBD1 or TRBD2 (6 bases each). V lost 2 bases and J lost 5, with 19 bases in between. Germline lookup yields CDR1 SGHTA and CDR2 FQGNSA. The CDR3 length is 16 residues. CDR3 nucleotides: TGTGCCAGCAGCTTACTCGGGGGCTCGGGGGAGAACGAGCAGTACTTC. This sequence encodes CASSLLGGSGENEQYF.

This clonotype was detected a few times. The V gene is TRBV28, the J gene TRBJ2-2; D call uncertain. This CDR3 is 12 amino acids long. V lost 1 base and J lost 6, with 3 bases in between. Germline V gene data show CDR1 as MDHEN and CDR2 as SYDVKM. The CDR3 reads CASSLLAGELFF. CDR3 bases: TGTGCCAGCAGTTTATTGGCCGGGGAGCTGTTTTTT.

The J gene is TRBJ2-6, the V gene TRBV2; 7 bases line up with TRBD1. The junction had 8 bases not matched to a gene; V was cut back by 6 bases and J by 0 bases. This CDR3 comprises 17 residues. Germline V gene data show CDR1 as SNHLY and CDR2 as FYNNEI. The CDR3 here is CASRRQGPSSGANVLTF. DNA of the CDR3: TGTGCCAGCAGGCGACAGGGCCCGAGCTCTGGGGCCAACGTCCTGACTTTC. The complete variable domain, with remaining parts taken from reference TRBV2 and TRBJ2-6, reads EPEVTQTPSHQVTQMGQEVILRCVPISNHLYFYWYRQILGQKVEFLVSFYNNEISEKSEIFDDQFSVERPDGSNFTLKIRSTKLEDSAMYFCASRRQGPSSGANVLTFGAGSRLTVL.

This clonotype has a handful of counts. This sequence joins TRBV24-1 and TRBJ2-7; TRBD1 matches 9 bases. J gave up 4 bases and V 3 bases, and 3 bases lay outside the gene matches. CDR3 length: 14 amino acids. The germline gives CDR1 KGHDR, CDR2 SFDVKD. For the CDR3, the DNA is TGTGCCACCAGTGATCCGACAGGGGGGTACGAGCAGTACTTC. As protein: CATSDPTGGYEQYF.

Worth noting for this clonotype: The junction departs from the called germline gene at one end, perhaps through a read error. The chain employs TRBV14 and TRBJ2-7; D is possibly TRBD2 (6 bases). The CDR3 loop spans 14 amino acids. Germline loops: CDR1 SGHDN, CDR2 FVKESK. CDR3 DNA sequence: TGTACCAGCAGCCAAGGAGGGCCCTTCTACGAGCAGTACTTC. It codes for CTSSQGGPFYEQYF.

This clonotype was observed a few times. V gene TRBV19 combines with J gene TRBJ2-3; 10 bases line up with TRBD2. The V and J ends lost 9 bases and 3 bases, in that order; junction bases with no gene match: 12. Germline loops: CDR1 LNHDA, CDR2 SQIVND (reference sequence). This CDR3 has 16 residues. The CDR3 region is CASRLQAGGRTDTQYF. Written as DNA, the CDR3 is TGTGCCAGCCGACTTCAAGCGGGAGGGAGGACAGATACGCAGTATTTT.

The rearrangement links TRBV28 to TRBJ1-1; D uncertain. With 4 bases removed from V and 4 bases from J, the gap between germline ends came to 16 bases. The germline V gene encodes CDR1 MDHEN and CDR2 SYDVKM. CDR3 length equals 15 residues. This CDR3 is CASSSFARALTEAFF. In nucleotides, the CDR3 is TGTGCCAGCAGTTCCTTTGCGAGGGCCCTCACTGAAGCTTTCTTT.

The rearrangement links TRBV2 to TRBJ2-7, with D tentatively TRBD1 (5 bases). The germline gives CDR1 SNHLY, CDR2 FYNNEI. The CDR3 sequence is 13 residues long. Trimming removed 7 bases at V and 0 bases at J, with 10 bases between. This CDR3 is CASKARDSYEQYF. The DNA for the CDR3 is TGTGCCAGCAAGGCCAGGGACTCCTACGAGCAGTACTTC.

V usage is TRBV14 and J usage is TRBJ1-2; unclear D gene. Trimming stripped 0 bases from V and 2 bases from J, with 10 bases between. CDR1 SGHDN and CDR2 FVKESK come from the germline V gene. There are 15 residues in the CDR3. CDR3 amino acids: CASSQDAWANYGYTF. The DNA for the CDR3 is TGTGCCAGCAGCCAAGATGCTTGGGCCAACTATGGCTACACCTTC.

The J gene is TRBJ2-1, the V gene TRBV5-6; 8 nucleotides align to TRBD2. Unmatched junction bases numbered 9, after V lost 0 bases and J lost 7 bases. CDR1 is SGHDT, CDR2 YYEEEE, per germline. The CDR3 totals 16 residues. CDR3 bases: TGTGCCAGCAGCTTGGGTGACGGGAGGGCCAGGAATGAGCAGTTCTTC. Its protein product is CASSLGDGRARNEQFF.

This clonotype has just a few counts. The chain employs TRBV4-1 and TRBJ2-5; 10 positions agree with TRBD1. The V and J ends lost 0 bases and 5 bases, in that order; junction bases with no gene match: 3. The CDR3 has 15 amino acids. From germline, CDR1 is MGHRA and CDR2 YSYEKL. CDR3 DNA: TGCGCCAGCAGCCAAGACCCGGGACAGGGGGAGACCCAGTACTTC. It is translated as CASSQDPGQGETQYF.

A note on this clonotype: This may stem from a read error, because a much larger clone lies one nucleotide away. The V gene is TRBV20-1, the J gene TRBJ2-3, with 7 bases matching TRBD2. The CDR3 is 16 residues long. V lost 1 base to trimming and J lost 1 base; unmatched junction nucleotides: 8. The germline V gene encodes CDR1 DFQATT and CDR2 SNEGSKA (reference sequence). The CDR3 sequence is CSARALTSRGTDTQYF. In DNA form, the CDR3 reads TGCAGTGCTAGAGCCTTGACTAGCAGGGGCACAGATACGCAGTATTTT.

CDR3 sequence (DNA): TGTGCCAGCAGTGCAGGGGTTAGTTGGGATGAGCAGTTCTTC. Translating gives CASSAGVSWDEQFF. The chain employs TRBV27 and TRBJ2-1; D is possibly TRBD1 (6 bases). Germline-derived CDR1 and CDR2 are MNHEY and SMNVEV (reference sequence). Trimming shortened V by 5 bases and J by 8 bases, and 16 bases separated the two germline ends. The CDR3 contains 14 residues.

This clonotype was found many times. The V gene is TRBV29-1, the J gene TRBJ2-1; 10 bases are shared with TRBD2. The CDR3 has 16 amino acids. J gave up 1 base and V 4 bases, and 7 bases lay outside the gene matches. Germline CDR1 reads SQVTM; CDR2 reads ANQGSEA. The CDR3 nucleotides read TGCAGCGTTGTGACGGCTAGCGGGAGTTCCTACAATGAGCAGTTCTTC. This encodes CSVVTASGSSYNEQFF.

As to this clonotype: The DNA is left out, because the CDR3 cannot be placed on it with certainty; the CDR3 is given as TCRdb lists it. The genes are TRBV28 and TRBJ2-3; TRBD1 is the table's D call and was not checked against the DNA. From germline, CDR1 is MDHEN and CDR2 SYDVKM. The CDR3 has 13 residues if both end residues are counted. The CDR3 is CASSFGLGAKIYF.

This clonotype has only a few counts. V usage is TRBV12-3 or TRBV12-4 and J usage is TRBJ2-3, with TRBD2 identical over 10 bases. The ends lost 11 bases at V and 0 bases at J; junction bases unmatched: 5. This CDR3 is built from 14 residues. CDR3 sequence (DNA): TGTGCCGGCGCACTAGCGGGGAGCACAGATACGCAGTATTTT. Its protein is CAGALAGSTDTQYF.

The sample holds a few counts of this clonotype. In DNA, the CDR3 is TGTGCCATCAGTGATGGTGGAAACACCATATATTTT. It specifies CAISDGGNTIYF. The gene calls are TRBV10-3 and TRBJ1-3; D is unclear. Trimming left V 3 bases short and J 3 bases short, with 3 bases between. Per the germline V gene, CDR1 is ENHRY and CDR2 is SYGVKD. The CDR3 is 12 residues long.

The chain recombines TRBV19 with TRBJ2-7; TRBD1 matches at 10 bases. V gave up 5 bases and J gave up 3 bases; unmatched junction bases: 7. This CDR3 is 15 amino acids long. Per germline, CDR1 LNHDA and CDR2 SQIVND (reference sequence). The CDR3 DNA sequence: TGTGCCAGTAGTCTAGGGGACAGGGGAGTCTACGAGCAGTACTTC. Its translation: CASSLGDRGVYEQYF.

This clonotype was seen only a few times. The V call is TRBV20-1, the J call TRBJ2-3; TRBD2 agrees at 12 bases. Trimming cost V 0 bases and J 6 bases; bases outside gene matches: 7. CDR1 DFQATT and CDR2 SNEGSKA come from the germline V gene (reference sequence). CDR3 length: 16 residues. CDR3 in DNA: TGCAGTGCTAGAGATCCTAGCGGGAGGGCCAAGGATACGCAGTATTTT. Translation gives CSARDPSGRAKDTQYF.